This TCR beta chain emerged from a study of blood T cells in healthy people across ages. Study findings and constraints: Across the age range, TCR beta diversity per million T cells fell in a roughly linear way. Fewer expanded clones and more diversity marked long-lived versus aged donors.

The sample holds many counts of this clonotype. Its target is unknown. A minimum of 5 micrograms of total RNA was extracted per sample. This CDR3 region has 13 residues. Germline V gene data show CDR1 as SQVTM and CDR2 as ANQGSEA. V was shortened by 2 bases and J by 7 bases, with 15 bases between the two germline ends. Sample-barcoded 5' priming and a J-beta primer mix drove a second PCR of about 7 to 11 cycles. Each cDNA molecule was tagged by a template-switch adaptor with 12 random nucleotides. TCRdb re-derived calls from the 5' RACE reads in MiXCR, one entry per CDR3 protein. The sample records roughly 790,000 distinct CDR3 sequences, roughly 45% being singletons.

The sequenced sample consisted of blood. This chain connects TRBV29-1 to TRBJ2-7; D is possibly TRBD1 (5 bases). The receptor was isolated from a woman in her fifties or sixties in good health. CDR3 residues: CSVEISQGGEQYF. The DNA for the CDR3 is TGCAGCGTTGAAATCAGTCAGGGCGGAGAGCAGTACTTC.